This is a list of T cell receptor beta chains from one sample in a study of CD8 T cells in ankylosing spondylitis. TCRdb processed the 5' RACE reads anew with MiXCR; each CDR3 protein has one entry. The sample holds approximately 150,000 distinct CDR3 sequences, approximately 32% seen once. Sequenced sample: synovial fluid, either unsorted or a sorted T cell fraction (not recorded which). These receptors originate from a male donor with ankylosing spondylitis. Each CDR3 is given with its conserved first and last residue. The D gene is left open where the match is weak. Clone size appears in some rows only: once, few, many, or a class for an expanded clone.

J gene	V gene	clone size	D gene	CDR3 protein	CDR3 DNA
TRBJ1-5	TRBV28	few	.	CASNLLDQPQHF	TGTGCCAGCAATCTTCTGGATCAGCCCCAGCATTTT
TRBJ2-5	TRBV12-3/TRBV12-4	few	TRBD1	CASSLGPTGEGTQYF	TGTGCCAGCAGTCTGGGCCCCACAGGGGAAGGGACCCAGTACTTC
TRBJ2-1	TRBV7-2	.	.	CASSLVENEQFF	TGTGCCAGCAGCTTAGTCGAGAATGAGCAGTTCTTC
TRBJ2-5	TRBV7-2	.	TRBD1	CASSLGGTGQETQYF	TGTGCCAGCAGCTTAGGTGGGACAGGGCAAGAGACCCAGTACTTC
TRBJ1-4	TRBV27	.	.	CASSLASRVNEKLFF	TGTGCCAGCAGTTTAGCGTCACGGGTCAATGAAAAACTGTTTTTT
TRBJ1-1	TRBV16	few	.	CASSRNRDTEAFF	TGTGCCAGCAGCCGCAACAGGGACACTGAAGCTTTCTTT
TRBJ1-5	TRBV19	.	TRBD1	CASSNRDSNQPQHF	TGTGCCAGTAGTAACCGGGACAGTAATCAGCCCCAGCATTTT
TRBJ1-1	TRBV10-3	.	TRBD1	CAIREDRSTEAFF	TGTGCCATCAGGGAGGACAGGTCCACTGAAGCTTTCTTT
TRBJ2-1	TRBV7-8	few	.	CASSLNEVGEQFF	TGTGCCAGCAGCTTAAATGAGGTCGGTGAGCAGTTCTTC
TRBJ1-2	TRBV5-1	.	TRBD1	CASSLQGAQGYTF	TGCGCCAGCAGCTTGCAGGGGGCGCAGGGCTACACCTTC
TRBJ2-7	TRBV5-1	.	.	CASSLIASYEQYF	TGCGCCAGCAGCTTGATAGCCTCCTACGAGCAGTACTTC
TRBJ2-1	TRBV5-1	.	TRBD2	CASSLAGTSGPNEQFF	TGCGCCAGCAGCTTGGCCGGGACTAGCGGTCCCAATGAGCAGTTCTTC
TRBJ2-1	TRBV15	many	TRBD2	CATSRDPLAGARQFF	TGTGCCACCAGCAGAGATCCGTTAGCGGGAGCCCGACAGTTCTTC
TRBJ2-7	TRBV18	few	.	CASSPMEEQYF	TGTGCCAGCTCACCAATGGAAGAGCAGTACTTC
TRBJ2-1	TRBV20-1	once	.	CSARDPGNEQFF	TGCAGTGCTAGAGACCCCGGCAATGAGCAGTTCTTC
TRBJ1-3	TRBV10-3	few	.	CALGAGPSGNTIYF	TGTGCACTCGGTGCGGGTCCCTCTGGAAACACCATATATTTT
TRBJ1-2	TRBV7-2	many	TRBD1	CASSRTGYGYTF	TGTGCCAGCAGCCGGACAGGTTATGGCTACACCTTC
TRBJ1-5	TRBV6-1	.	.	CASMRGGGPNQPQHF	TGTGCCAGCATGAGGGGTGGGGGACCCAATCAGCCCCAGCATTTT
TRBJ1-2	TRBV16	.	.	CASSQMFEGGYGYTF	TGTGCCAGCAGCCAAATGTTTGAGGGAGGTTATGGCTACACCTTC
TRBJ1-1	TRBV29-1	.	.	CSVTRGRGNTEAFF	TGCAGCGTTACCAGGGGTCGTGGGAACACTGAAGCTTTCTTT
TRBJ2-1	TRBV7-3	.	TRBD2	CASSMTSGPYNEQFF	TGTGCCAGCAGTATGACTAGCGGGCCCTACAATGAGCAGTTCTTC
TRBJ2-2	TRBV2	.	TRBD2	CASLAGGRTGELFF	TGTGCCAGCCTTGCGGGGGGTCGTACCGGGGAGCTGTTTTTT
TRBJ1-2	TRBV13	.	.	CASTLAGMANYGYTF	TGTGCCAGCACCCTGGCAGGGATGGCTAACTATGGCTACACCTTC
TRBJ1-1	TRBV11-1	.	TRBD1	CASRPMGQEIPKDTEAFF	TGTGCCAGCAGACCAATGGGACAGGAGATCCCCAAGGACACTGAAGCTTTCTTT
TRBJ2-7	TRBV5-6	.	.	CASSLGGRGTSGSEQYF	TGTGCCAGCAGCTTGGGGGGAAGGGGGACTTCGGGCTCCGAGCAGTACTTC
TRBJ1-4	TRBV28	many	.	CASTTTGNGDEKLFF	TGTGCCAGCACCACCACCGGGAACGGAGATGAAAAACTGTTTTTT
TRBJ2-5	TRBV6-5	few	.	CASSYEGDGGAQYF	TGTGCCAGCAGTTACGAGGGGGACGGCGGGGCCCAGTACTTC
TRBJ2-5	TRBV7-8	few	TRBD1	CASSLVGQGVYETQYF	TGTGCCAGCAGCTTAGTGGGCCAGGGGGTGTATGAGACCCAGTACTTC
TRBJ2-7	TRBV3-1	many	TRBD2	CASSQDWAGVLEEQYF	TGTGCCAGCAGCCAAGATTGGGCGGGGGTTCTAGAAGAGCAGTACTTC
TRBJ2-4	TRBV6-2/TRBV6-3	few	TRBD1	CATLETGRKNIQYF	TGTGCCACCCTAGAGACAGGGCGGAAAAACATTCAGTACTTC
TRBJ2-5	TRBV7-7	few	.	CASSRERGGTQYF	TGTGCCAGCAGCAGAGAAAGGGGAGGGACCCAGTACTTC
TRBJ1-1	TRBV6-7	many	.	CASSYSRRVFLSWPEAFF	TGTGCCAGCAGTTACTCGAGGAGGGTTTTCCTGTCGTGGCCTGAAGCTTTCTTT
TRBJ2-6	TRBV4-3	.	.	CASSQDTGANVLTF	TGCGCCAGCAGCCAAGACACTGGGGCCAACGTCCTGACTTTC
TRBJ2-5	TRBV7-2	many	TRBD1	CASSLMGTGGGQYF	TGTGCCAGCAGCTTGATGGGGACAGGGGGCGGCCAGTACTTC
TRBJ2-3	TRBV6-2/TRBV6-3	.	TRBD2	CASRGFSGRSTDTQYF	TGTGCCAGCAGGGGTTTTAGCGGGCGAAGCACAGATACGCAGTATTTT
TRBJ1-4	TRBV6-5	.	TRBD1	CASSSGTGLVGANEKLFF	TGTGCCAGCAGTTCCGGGACAGGACTCGTGGGTGCTAATGAAAAACTGTTTTTT
TRBJ1-1	TRBV5-1	many	.	CASSPRAGQTEAFF	TGCGCCAGCAGCCCCCGAGCCGGACAGACTGAAGCTTTCTTT
TRBJ2-7	TRBV2	.	TRBD2	CASRDPGLARDF	TGTGCCAGCAGGGACCCGGGACTAGCGAGGGACTTC
TRBJ1-1	TRBV20-1	.	.	CSARVLEGIYTEAFF	TGCAGTGCTAGAGTTCTAGAGGGGATCTACACTGAAGCTTTCTTT
TRBJ2-2	TRBV10-3	.	.	CAISEANSLLKNTGELFF	TGTGCCATCAGTGAGGCCAACTCTTTACTCAAGAACACCGGGGAGCTGTTTTTT
TRBJ2-7	TRBV7-9	many	TRBD1	CASSSGQGFYEQYF	TGTGCCAGCAGCTCGGGACAGGGTTTCTACGAGCAGTACTTC
TRBJ2-1	TRBV29-1	few	TRBD1	CSVFDRGNEQFF	TGCAGCGTTTTTGACAGGGGGAATGAGCAGTTCTTC